This T cell receptor beta chain was identified in a study of graft-versus-host responses after intestinal transplantation. The overall study: Isolated intestinal, liver-intestinal, or multivisceral transplants were what recipients had. Tacrolimus plus steroids were given to all recipients for roughly three years, preceded by anti-thymocyte globulin induction. Overall study results and limits: Where graft-donor T cell macrochimerism was present, patients had high graft-versus-host to host-versus-graft clonal ratios in allografts. Detected in recipient marrow were GvH clones, some of which were first observed in ileum or blood.

This CDR3 is built from 15 residues. Germline values: CDR1 MNHEY, CDR2 SMNVEV (reference sequence). Trimming cost V 5 bases and J 4 bases, with 17 bases left between them. TCRdb keeps only in-frame clones here, not all; method: immunoSEQ multiplex PCR. The sample has tens of thousands of clones; approximately 94% are singletons. Note on this clone: Its target is unknown.

This receptor was identified in a human donor who received an intestinal transplant. Sequences were derived from unstimulated CD8+ T cells sorted from spleen or lymph node cells, sampled before intestinal transplant. V is TRBV27 and J is TRBJ1-2; D may be TRBD1 (5 bases). In nucleotides, the CDR3 is TGTGCCAGCAGTCCACTGACAGAGACCCTCTATGGCTACACCTTC. It encodes CASSPLTETLYGYTF.